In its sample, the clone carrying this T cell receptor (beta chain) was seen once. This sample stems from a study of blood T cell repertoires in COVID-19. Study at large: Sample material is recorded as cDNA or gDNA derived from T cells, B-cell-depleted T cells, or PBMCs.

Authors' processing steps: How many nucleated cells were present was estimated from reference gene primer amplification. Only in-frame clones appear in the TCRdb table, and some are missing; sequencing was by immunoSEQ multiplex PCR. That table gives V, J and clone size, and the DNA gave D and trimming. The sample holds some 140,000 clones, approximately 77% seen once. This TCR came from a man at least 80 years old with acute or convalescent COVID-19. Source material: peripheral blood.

The CDR3 protein is CASSGGTVNTEAFF. The CDR3 DNA is TGTGCCAGCAGTGGTGGGACAGTGAACACTGAAGCTTTCTTT. The gene calls are TRBV28 and TRBJ1-1; TRBD1 matches 7 bases. The germline gives CDR1 MDHEN, CDR2 SYDVKM. The CDR3 sequence is 14 residues long. J was trimmed by 0 bases and V by 5 bases; bases with no gene match: 3.